The text below deals with one T cell receptor (beta chain). This sample was included in a study of cytomegalovirus exposure and HLA in healthy donors. The V gene's germline CDR1 is MRHNA and CDR2 SNTAGT. The CDR3 length is 15 residues. J lost 4 bases, V lost 4 bases, and 8 bases had no gene match. The PCR ran on 60 Vbeta and 13 Jbeta primers. Repertoires were generated with immunoSEQ multiplex PCR, while TCRdb's copy carries only in-frame clones and drops some. The table has 130,000 or so clones, more than 65% seen once; the top ten hold about 4.3%. The sequencing sample was made of PBMCs. The chain recombines TRBV6-4 with TRBJ2-3; 7 bases align to TRBD2. The sequence derives from a male donor in good health and CMV-seropositive. The DNA of the CDR3 is TGTGCCAGCAGTGCGGTTTCGGCGGGGGCAGATACGCAGTATTTT. Translated: CASSAVSAGADTQYF.